The source of this T cell receptor beta chain is a study of T-cell memory formation after mild COVID-19. Overall study: Largely, TCR clusters stayed within a single donor.

Per the germline V gene, CDR1 is SEHNR and CDR2 is FQNEAQ (reference sequence). Trimming removed 5 bases at V and 4 bases at J, with 14 bases between. CDR3 length equals 14 residues. TCRdb reprocessed the 5' RACE reads via MiXCR and lists one record per CDR3 protein. This sample has around 83,000 distinct CDR3 sequences, with 20% to 30% found just once. This receptor was identified in a man aged 18-30 years who had mild COVID-19 (a few samples of this study predate the infection). Cell type and time point are not known. V and J are TRBV7-9 and TRBJ2-5; maybe TRBD1 (6 bases). Source material: PBMCs or a T cell subset sorted from them (not recorded which). The CDR3 DNA follows: TGTGCCAGCAGCCAAGGGGGAAGGAGAGAGACCCAGTACTTC. Amino acids: CASSQGGRRETQYF.